This T cell receptor (beta chain) was obtained from a study of glioma-infiltrating T cells after dendritic cell vaccination. About the study: Patients had newly diagnosed or recurrent glioblastoma and received dendritic cell vaccines. At biweekly intervals, patients got three intradermal dendritic cell vaccine injections.

Study findings and constraints: Survival was not directly related to TCR clonality in these patients. The cohort had few patients with full blood and tumor sets.

Concerning this clone: Its antigen is as yet unknown.

The CDR3 is made up of 13 amino acids. V was pared by 1 base and J by 6 bases, with 7 bases between. CDR1 is SEHNR and CDR2 is FQNEAQ in the germline V gene (reference sequence). Sequencing used immunoSEQ multiplex PCR; TCRdb keeps in-frame clones, though not all of them. The sample has under 100,000 clones; about 84% are singletons. Source: blood, taken before dendritic cell vaccination. The TCR sequence derives from a human donor with glioblastoma. The gene calls are TRBV7-9 and TRBJ1-5; no firm D call. In DNA, the CDR3 is TGTGCCAGCAGCTTAGGAGCGTTTCAGCCCCAGCATTTT. It codes for CASSLGAFQPQHF.